The 10 T cell receptor beta chains given below trace back to one sample, sequenced in a study of blood T cell repertoires in COVID-19. TCRdb's table, derived via immunoSEQ multiplex PCR, lists solely in-frame clones and lacks some. The data contain a few hundred thousand clones, about 90% of them seen just once; the ten biggest clones take up over 0.8%. The sample taken for sequencing was PBMCs or T cells enriched from blood (not recorded which). These receptors were taken from a woman aged 25 to 39 who had recovered from COVID-19.

The V and J genes are TRBV28 and TRBJ2-5; the D gene is possibly TRBD1 (6 bases). V was clipped by 5 bases and J by 2 bases, with 15 bases between them. Germline CDR1 and CDR2: MDHEN and SYDVKM. The CDR3 length is 15 residues. CDR3 DNA sequence: TGTGCCAGCAGTGATTTACAGGGTCCTCAAGAGACCCAGTACTTC. Encoded protein: CASSDLQGPQETQYF.

This rearrangement joins TRBV19 to TRBJ1-1; 7 bases match TRBD1. This CDR3 has 13 amino acids. J was trimmed by 6 bases and V by 4 bases; bases with no gene match: 5. Germline V gene lookup returns CDR1 LNHDA and CDR2 SQIVND (reference sequence). CDR3 nucleotide sequence: TGTGCCAGTAGTACCTCACAGGGGTCTGAAGCTTTCTTT. Its translation is CASSTSQGSEAFF.

J is TRBJ1-1 and V is TRBV5-1; 7 bases match TRBD1. V trimming: 4 bases; J trimming: 2 bases; junction bases outside the gene matches: 5. Germline CDR1 is SGHRS and CDR2 is YFSETQ. CDR3 length: 14 residues. CDR3 sequence (DNA): TGCGCCAGCAGCAGAGGACAGGTCAACACTGAAGCTTTCTTT. It is translated as CASSRGQVNTEAFF.

This clone is a singleton in its sample. The chain joins TRBV27 to TRBJ2-3, with a weak D call TRBD1 (5 bases). V was cut by 1 base and J by 4 bases, with 15 bases left in between. Per the germline V gene, CDR1 is MNHEY and CDR2 is SMNVEV (reference sequence). The CDR3 is 16 residues long. The CDR3 spells CASSLLRGARSDTQYF. The CDR3 DNA follows: TGTGCCAGCAGTTTATTAAGGGGCGCAAGGTCAGATACGCAGTATTTT.

The chain combines TRBV28 with TRBJ1-5; 8 positions match TRBD1. V trimming: 6 bases; J trimming: 3 bases; junction bases outside the gene matches: 7. From germline, CDR1 is MDHEN and CDR2 SYDVKM. This CDR3 region has 15 residues. The CDR3 protein is CASSPVTGANQPQHF. The CDR3 DNA follows: TGTGCCAGCAGCCCGGTGACAGGGGCCAATCAGCCCCAGCATTTT.

This chain uses TRBV10-2 with TRBJ1-2; the match to TRBD1 covers 8 bases. The germline V gene encodes CDR1 WSHSY and CDR2 SAAADI. With 5 bases clipped from V and 4 bases from J, the junction kept 3 bases outside the gene matches. CDR3 size: 13 residues. This CDR3 is CASSLDRVYGYTF. Written as DNA, the CDR3 is TGCGCCAGCAGTTTGGACAGGGTCTATGGCTACACCTTC.

The chain links TRBV28 to TRBJ1-1; 10 bases agree with TRBD1. Trimming removed 6 bases from V and 5 bases from J; junction bases left unmatched: 6. The germline gives CDR1 MDHEN, CDR2 SYDVKM. The CDR3 is 14 amino acids. The CDR3 DNA reads TGTGCCAGCAGGGGAGGGACAGGGGAGACTGAAGCTTTCTTT. The encoded protein is CASRGGTGETEAFF.

The chain couples TRBV5-5 to TRBJ2-1; D might be TRBD1 (5 bases). The CDR3 runs to 17 residues. Germline V gene lookup returns CDR1 SGHKS and CDR2 YYEKEE (reference sequence). V lost 0 bases and J 7 bases, leaving 20 bases between the germline ends. The CDR3 nucleotides are TGTGCCAGCAGCTTGGGCGACAGACCTGGGATCAAGAATGAGCAGTTCTTC. As protein: CASSLGDRPGIKNEQFF.

The V and J genes are TRBV5-5 and TRBJ1-2, with D perhaps TRBD1 (6 bases). The V gene lost 6 bases and the J gene lost 4 bases, with 13 bases spanning the gap. Germline CDR1 is SGHKS and CDR2 is YYEKEE (reference sequence). The CDR3 totals 13 residues. The CDR3 loop reads CASNPQGIYGYTF. Here the CDR3 DNA reads TGTGCCAGCAACCCACAGGGAATCTATGGCTACACCTTC.

This clone was seen only a few times. The chain employs TRBV19 and TRBJ1-1, with D unresolved. The CDR3 sequence is 14 residues long. Trimming removed 3 bases at V and 1 base at J, with 9 bases between. Germline CDR1 is LNHDA and CDR2 is SQIVND (reference sequence). CDR3 in DNA: TGTGCCAGTAGTATTTCGGTTCGGAACACTGAAGCTTTCTTT. It codes for CASSISVRNTEAFF.